Each of the 9 T cell receptor beta chains below was sequenced from the same sample in a study of T cell responses to AZD1222 COVID-19 vaccine. Method: immunoSEQ multiplex PCR; TCRdb's copy keeps in-frame clones and lacks some. Of nearly 110,000 clones listed, around 91% are singletons. The source material was peripheral blood, sampled on day 0 of AZD1222 vaccination. The receptors come from an adult in good health.

This clone was found a few times. This chain connects TRBV6-6 to TRBJ1-2; D is unresolved. This CDR3 is 13 amino acids long. Germline V CDR1 and CDR2: MNHNY, SVGAGI (reference sequence). The V end lost 5 bases, the J end lost 0 bases, and 7 bases lay between the germline ends. The CDR3 sequence: CASSQQPNYGYTF. CDR3 coding DNA: TGTGCCAGCAGTCAGCAACCTAACTATGGCTACACCTTC.

The rearrangement links TRBV5-4 to TRBJ1-2; D is uncertain. The germline CDR1 and CDR2 sequences are SGHNT and YYREEE (reference sequence). The CDR3 has 16 residues. Trimming took 4 bases from V and 1 from J, leaving 17 bases between them. CDR3 DNA: TGTGCCAGCAGCCCCCGCAGAAAGACGGGTAACTATGGCTACACCTTC. Encoded protein: CASSPRRKTGNYGYTF.

CDR3 amino acids: CASRGTPGDTQYF. The CDR3 bases are TGCGCCAGCCGAGGGACTCCCGGGGATACGCAGTATTTT. The chain employs TRBV10-2 and TRBJ2-3, with D possibly matching TRBD2 (6 bases). Trimming cost V 8 bases and J 6 bases, with 15 bases left between them. This CDR3 spans 13 amino acids. Germline V gene sequence: CDR1 WSHSY, CDR2 SAAADI.

J is TRBJ1-2 and V is TRBV27; perhaps TRBD1 as D (5 bases). Between the trimmed V and J ends, which lost 6 bases and 4 bases, there was a span of 12 bases. The CDR3 covers 13 residues. Germline assignment: CDR1 MNHEY and CDR2 SMNVEV (reference sequence). DNA for the CDR3: TGTGCCAGCAGCCCTGGGGGGGGCTATGGCTACACCTTC. It encodes CASSPGGGYGYTF.

The chain combines TRBV27 with TRBJ2-3; tentative D call: TRBD2 (5 bases). Germline assignment: CDR1 MNHEY and CDR2 SMNVEV (reference sequence). Deletions cut 5 bases from V and 4 bases from J, with 13 bases between. The CDR3 is 14 amino acids. The CDR3 nucleotides are TGTGCCAGCAGTATAGGACTCCCCGCAGATACGCAGTATTTT. The encoded protein is CASSIGLPADTQYF.

This sequence joins TRBV5-1 and TRBJ2-3; no definite D call. Germline assignment: CDR1 SGHRS and CDR2 YFSETQ. V lost 0 bases and J lost 2, with 7 bases in between. CDR3 length: 14 residues. The CDR3 here is CASSLATNTDTQYF. As DNA, the CDR3 is TGCGCCAGCAGCTTGGCCACAAACACAGATACGCAGTATTTT.

This clone showed up just once. The gene calls are TRBV5-1 and TRBJ2-1; D is possibly TRBD1 (6 bases). This CDR3 contains 16 residues. The germline V and J ends were trimmed by 4 bases and 0 bases, with 14 bases remaining between them. Germline-derived CDR1 and CDR2 are SGHRS and YFSETQ. CDR3 in amino acids: CASSQGHTSSYNEQFF. The DNA for the CDR3 is TGCGCCAGCAGCCAGGGACACACGAGCTCCTACAATGAGCAGTTCTTC. The full variable domain, with the rest looked up from reference TRBV5-1 and TRBJ2-1, is KAGVTQTPRYLIKTRGQQVTLSCSPISGHRSVSWYQQTPGQGLQFLFEYFSETQRNKGNFPGRFSGRQFSNSRSEMNVSTLELGDSALYLCASSQGHTSSYNEQFFGPGTRLTVL.

The V call is TRBV7-9, the J call TRBJ2-7, with D possibly TRBD2 on 5 matching bases. The germline CDR1 and CDR2 sequences are SEHNR and FQNEAQ (reference sequence). V dropped 2 bases and J dropped 9 bases, with 17 bases sitting between them. This CDR3 contains 14 residues. DNA of the CDR3: TGTGCCAGCAGCTTATTGGCCCGGGAACGGGTGCAGTACTTC. This gives the protein CASSLLARERVQYF. The whole variable domain, remainder taken from reference TRBV7-9 and TRBJ2-7, is DTGVSQNPRHKITKRGQNVTFRCDPISEHNRLYWYRQTLGQGPEFLTYFQNEAQLEKSRLLSDRFSAERPKGSFSTLEIQRTEQGDSAMYLCASSLLARERVQYFGPGTRLTVT.

The rearrangement uses TRBV24-1 and TRBJ2-2; 8 bases align to TRBD1. Germline V gene lookup returns CDR1 KGHDR and CDR2 SFDVKD. This CDR3 has 14 residues. The V gene end was trimmed by 8 bases and the J gene end by 2 bases; junction bases not matched to a gene: 3. The CDR3 region has the DNA TGTGCCACCAACCCAGGGGGCAACACCGGGGAGCTGTTTTTT. Translated: CATNPGGNTGELFF.